This T cell receptor beta chain was obtained from a study of circulating CD8 cells and anti-PD-1 response in melanoma (TCRdb year 2020). For context, the study as a whole: Patients received nivolumab intravenously at 3 mg/kg every 2 weeks. On on-treatment samples, PD-1 was detected using a biotinylated anti-human IgG4 antibody. The melanoma cohort included around 13 patients, of whom seven received anti-PD-1 as first-line therapy and six had previously received targeted therapy or immunotherapy. The TCR repertoire analysis included 11 melanoma patients, of whom 7 were non-responders and 4 were responders. Patients with complete or partial responses were classified as responders, and patients with stable or progressive disease (RECIST v1.1) were classified as non-responders. The full study reports these points: The authors pointed out that the cohort included both treatment-naive and previously treated patients, and that this mix could influence the results. The DNEG repertoire was the most diverse; PD-1 and DPOS showed similar, higher clonality, and TIGIT repertoires were the least diverse. Repertoires were found to be largely private between subsets, with under 7.5% of TRB clonotypes shared at M1, and the highest sharing was observed between DPOS and TIGIT. Because tumor material was not accessible, tumor reactivity was instead assessed by peptide assays on expanded sorted subsets. Because of limited material, replicates were generally not included when the experiments were performed. Only baseline and M1 samples, drawn from a small cohort with few responders, went into the published TCR repertoire comparisons.

This clonotype is judged medium-sized (0.01 to 0.1%). The antigen it recognizes is unknown. Base qualities are missing; no much larger clone stands one base away. Via the germline V gene, CDR1 is SGHTA and CDR2 FQGNSA. The V end loses 1 base and the J end loses 3 bases, and a stretch of 10 bases separates them. The CDR3 goes from the cysteine to the phenylalanine over 14 residues. The DNA shown is the 42-base CDR3, in frame from base 1. Sequencing relied on a NextSeq 500. The QIAseq Immune Repertoire RNA Library Kit, Human TCR Panel, was used to prepare TCR libraries from around 15 ng of total RNA. TCR libraries were sequenced on an Illumina NextSeq with a Mid Output V2 kit, and asymmetric 261x41 paired-end reads were used. Each TCR library was diluted to roughly 3.8 nM, pooled, denatured and loaded at 1.0 pM. Concerning the study's data processing: TCR FASTQ files were processed in the QIAGEN GeneGlobe Data Analysis Center, and downstream analysis was performed in R 3.5.2. Clonality was calculated as one minus the Shannon entropy normalized by the log of the number of unique productive sequences. TRA or TRB clonotypes differing in abundance between baseline and M1 were identified within each subset by Fisher exact tests at 5% FDR. Differentially abundant clonotypes were grouped as emerging, expanding, contracting or non-expanding/contracting. Morisita's overlap index was used to measure how much repertoires overlapped between patients. TCRdb reprocessed the public reads (quality trimming at Q25 with fastp, clone calling with MiXCR) and kept in-frame beta chains. Duplicate CDR3 protein sequences are folded into a single record with the most common DNA and genes. The V and J calls here are based on TCRdb, not the publication. Counted in this sample were roughly 2,200 distinct CDR3 sequences; approximately 6.8% of them appeared once. Over 2.5% of the sample is held by the ten biggest clonotypes.

Using a BD FACSAria II cell sorter, four subsets defined by PD-1 and/or TIGIT were sorted out of live CD3+CD8+TCRalphabeta+ cells. To characterize relevance to anti-PD-1 therapy response, circulating CD8 T cells were sorted into four subsets based on PD-1 and TIGIT expression. For every sorted CD8 T-cell subset, sequencing covered both the TCR alpha and the TCR beta chains. Peripheral blood was collected at three points: before the first anti-PD-1 injection, after two injections and after four injections. Ficoll gradient centrifugation was used to isolate PBMCs immediately. Until use, PBMCs were kept cryopreserved in liquid nitrogen in RPMI containing about 21% FCS and 10% DMSO. Thawed PBMCs were stained with a viability dye and antibodies against CD3, CD8alpha, TCRalphabeta, PD-1 and TIGIT. Total RNA was extracted with the RNeasy Kit, and a RIN above 7 was reached by every sample.

The receptor was derived from a human donor with melanoma. The V and J genes are TRBV7-2 and TRBJ2-7; 6 matching bases give a weak D call of TRBD2. The specimen was CD8+ T cells from PBMCs, collected at baseline or after one month of anti-PD-1 therapy (not recorded which). The DNA reads as follows: TGTGCCAGCAGCTTAGTAGCGGCAATCTACGAGCAGTACTTC. Its protein is CASSLVAAIYEQYF. With the portions outside the CDR3 filled from the reference TRBV7-2 and TRBJ2-7 genes, the complete variable region becomes GAGVSQSPSNKVTEKGKDVELRCDPISGHTALYWYRQSLGQGLEFLIYFQGNSAPDKSGLPSDRFSAERTGGSVSTLTIQRTQQEDSAVYLCASSLVAAIYEQYFGPGTRLTVT.